Listed here are 27 T cell receptor beta chains from one sample, sequenced in a study of T cells in Graves' hyperthyroidism and ophthalmopathy. The source material, RNA transcripts, was used to amplify TCR beta CDR3 regions. An initial round of RT-PCR targeting the TCR CDR3 relied on the HTBI primer set. A single record per CDR3 protein comes from TCRdb applying MiXCR to the multiplex PCR reads. The profile covers about 700,000 distinct CDR3 sequences, with just under 45% appearing a single time and 6.5% to 9% taken by the ten largest. Sequenced: peripheral blood or thyroid tissue (not recorded which). These receptors were taken from an adult man with Graves' disease, either hyperthyroidism or ophthalmopathy (not recorded which).

This clonotype was counted a few times. The chain joins TRBV7-2 to TRBJ1-4, with D maybe TRBD1 (6 bases). The V end was cut by 1 base, the J end by 8 bases, with 17 bases between. The CDR3 is 16 residues long. Germline values: CDR1 SGHTA, CDR2 FQGNSA. The DNA of the CDR3 is TGTGCCAGCAGCTTAGGTTACAGGGACGCTCGGGAAAAACTGTTTTTT. Protein: CASSLGYRDAREKLFF.

This clonotype was counted only a few times. The chain has TRBV5-1 and TRBJ1-1; unclear D gene. There are 14 residues in the CDR3. Trimming removed 1 base at V and 1 base at J, with 8 bases between. Germline loops: CDR1 SGHRS, CDR2 YFSETQ. This CDR3 reads CASSLRDENTEAFF. The CDR3 nucleotides are TGCGCCAGCAGCTTGAGAGACGAGAACACTGAAGCTTTCTTT.

The chain is built from TRBV6-1 and TRBJ1-2; possible D gene TRBD1, 5 bases. V was trimmed by 1 base and J by 8 bases, leaving 17 bases between them. This CDR3 is 15 amino acids long. Per the germline V gene, CDR1 is MNHNS and CDR2 is SASEGT. CDR3: CASSEVGTSFYGYTF. The CDR3 bases are TGTGCCAGCAGTGAAGTTGGGACCTCTTTTTACGGCTACACCTTC.

Only a few counts were recorded for this clonotype. This sequence joins TRBV6-6 and TRBJ2-5; TRBD1 is a possible D gene (5 bases). Germline values: CDR1 MNHNY, CDR2 SVGAGI (reference sequence). V lost 7 bases, J lost 2 bases, and 14 bases lay in between. The CDR3 consists of 14 residues. CDR3 in DNA: TGTGCCAGCAAACCAGGGATCGTACAAGAGACCCAGTACTTC. The encoded protein is CASKPGIVQETQYF.

This clonotype was detected a few times. V and J are TRBV12-3 or TRBV12-4 and TRBJ1-2; D remains unclear. The ends were cut back, 3 bases at V and 4 bases at J, with 24 bases in the middle. The CDR3 is 18 amino acids. The CDR3 sequence is CASSLIFGQISNGYGYTF. CDR3 sequence (DNA): TGTGCCAGCAGTTTGATCTTCGGTCAGATCTCCAACGGCTATGGCTACACCTTC.

This clonotype was detected many times. This chain joins TRBV7-6 and TRBJ1-1; no firm D call. Trimming took off 5 bases at V and 0 bases at J, with 16 bases between the two ends. This CDR3 comprises 16 residues. In germline, CDR1 is SGHVS, CDR2 FNYEAQ. Here the CDR3 DNA reads TGTGCCAGCAGCCACCGAGACCTCGACATGAACACTGAAGCTTTCTTT. This encodes CASSHRDLDMNTEAFF.

The chain employs TRBV7-2 and TRBJ1-1, with D possibly being TRBD1 (5 bases). Deletions cut 1 base from V and 8 bases from J, with 14 bases between. The germline CDR1 and CDR2 sequences are SGHTA and FQGNSA. The CDR3 is 14 amino acids. DNA of the CDR3: TGTGCCAGCAGCTTAGATCTACAGGATAAAGAAGCTTTCTTT. Translation: CASSLDLQDKEAFF.

This CDR3 is CASSPRTGGYSPLHF. The CDR3 DNA sequence: TGTGCCAGCAGTCCAAGGACAGGTGGTTATTCACCCCTCCACTTT. The genes are TRBV7-2 and TRBJ1-6; 7 nucleotides match TRBD1. From germline, CDR1 is SGHTA and CDR2 FQGNSA. Trimming cost V 6 bases and J 8 bases; bases outside gene matches: 10. The CDR3 is 15 amino acids.

The chain links TRBV20-1 to TRBJ1-5, with TRBD1 as a possible D gene (5 bases). Trimming removed 3 bases at V and 4 bases at J, with 16 bases between. This CDR3 comprises 15 residues. Per germline, CDR1 DFQATT and CDR2 SNEGSKA (reference sequence). CDR3 nucleotide sequence: TGCAGTGCTAGTCCCCCGGGGCTGGTAAATCAGCCCCAGCATTTT. Translation gives CSASPPGLVNQPQHF.

This clonotype was seen ten or more times. The rearrangement links TRBV2 to TRBJ2-7, with 7 positions matching TRBD2. Trimming at V came to 8 bases and at J to 2 bases, leaving 6 bases not matched to a gene. Per germline, CDR1 SNHLY and CDR2 FYNNEI. The CDR3 covers 13 residues. The CDR3 DNA reads TGTGCCAGCTTAAGCGGGGAGACCTACGAGCAGTACTTC. It specifies CASLSGETYEQYF.

This clonotype was recorded once. Given a much more abundant clone one base away, this may be a read error. V gene TRBV7-9 combines with J gene TRBJ2-5; 7 bases match TRBD1. This CDR3 is built from 13 residues. The germline V gene has CDR1 SEHNR and CDR2 FQNEAQ (reference sequence). The CDR3 coding sequence is TGTACCACGCCGGGCAGGGGGCAAGAGACCCAGTACTTC. Protein sequence: CTTPGRGQETQYF.

This clonotype appeared many times. The CDR3 DNA is TGTGCCAGCAGTTCGGGGTCCTGGGAGCAGTACTTC. This sequence encodes CASSSGSWEQYF. The genes are TRBV7-9 and TRBJ2-7; D might be TRBD2 (5 bases). Trimming took off 6 bases at V and 7 bases at J, with 13 bases between the two ends. Germline loops: CDR1 SEHNR, CDR2 FQNEAQ (reference sequence). This CDR3 has 12 amino acids.

The V call is TRBV6-1, the J call TRBJ2-5; maybe TRBD1 (6 bases). Deletions cut 6 bases from V and 5 bases from J, with 10 bases between. The CDR3 sequence is 12 residues long. Germline V gene lookup returns CDR1 MNHNS and CDR2 SASEGT. The CDR3, as DNA: TGTGCCAGCAGGGATACAGGGGAGACCCAGTACTTC. Its translation is CASRDTGETQYF.

This clonotype was seen only once. The CDR3 DNA follows: TGTGCCAGCAGCTCTACAGGGGGCAGCTCTGAAGCTTTCTTT. This encodes CASSSTGGSSEAFF. The J gene is TRBJ1-1, the V gene TRBV11-1; 9 bases line up with TRBD1. Trimming removed 4 bases from V and 6 bases from J; junction bases left unmatched: 6. Germline V CDR1 and CDR2: SGHAT, FQDESV (reference sequence). The CDR3 spans 14 residues. Full variable domain (missing parts from reference TRBV11-1 and TRBJ1-1): EAEVAQSPRYKITEKSQAVAFWCDPISGHATLYWYRQILGQGPELLVQFQDESVVDDSQLPKDRFSAERLKGVDSTLKIQPAELGDSAMYLCASSSTGGSSEAFFGQGTRLTVV.

The CDR3 is CATRGINSPLHF. The CDR3 nucleotides read TGTGCCACCAGGGGAATCAATTCACCCCTCCACTTT. The rearrangement uses TRBV19 and TRBJ1-6; maybe TRBD1 (6 bases). Trimming pared 10 bases from V and 7 bases from J, leaving 11 bases between. Looked up from germline, CDR1 is LNHDA and CDR2 is SQIVND (reference sequence). The CDR3 is 12 residues long.

This clonotype was seen at least ten times. The chain is built from TRBV10-3 and TRBJ1-1; D ambiguous. CDR3 length equals 13 residues. In germline, CDR1 is ENHRY, CDR2 SYGVKD. The V end lost 2 bases, the J end lost 1 base, and 5 bases lay between the germline ends. CDR3 DNA: TGTGCCATCAGTGAGACCGGGAACACTGAAGCTTTCTTT. Translated: CAISETGNTEAFF.

This clonotype has only a few counts. CDR3 bases: TGTGCCAGCACCAGGGGGCGGGGTGAAAAGACCCAGTACTTC. Its protein is CASTRGRGEKTQYF. The J gene is TRBJ2-5, the V gene TRBV7-8, with 8 bases matching TRBD1. CDR3 length: 14 residues. J lost 6 bases, V lost 7 bases, and 10 bases had no gene match. Germline CDR1 reads SGHVS; CDR2 reads FQNEAQ. Supplemented by reference TRBV7-8 and TRBJ2-5, the full variable domain reads GAGVSQSPRYKVAKRGQDVALRCDPISGHVSLFWYQQALGQGPEFLTYFQNEAQLDKSGLPSDRFFAERPEGSVSTLKIQRTQQEDSAVYLCASTRGRGEKTQYFGPGTRLLVL.

The rearrangement joins TRBV11-1 to TRBJ1-2, with D uncertain. Germline lookup yields CDR1 SGHAT and CDR2 FQDESV (reference sequence). CDR3 size: 11 residues. V was cut by 3 bases and J by 10 bases, with 9 bases left in between. CDR3 nucleotide sequence: TGTGCCAGCAGCTTGGTCGTGGACTACACCTTC. Translating gives CASSLVVDYTF.

The rearrangement joins TRBV7-8 to TRBJ2-7, with D tentatively TRBD1 (6 bases). In germline, CDR1 is SGHVS, CDR2 FQNEAQ. The V and J ends lost 3 bases and 1 base respectively, with 10 bases between them. This CDR3 is built from 14 residues. The CDR3 protein is CASSFRQESYEQYF. In DNA, the CDR3 is TGTGCCAGCAGCTTTAGACAGGAATCCTACGAGCAGTACTTC.

This clonotype was observed a handful of times. V is TRBV20-1 and J is TRBJ2-6; D gene ambiguous. The V end was cut by 6 bases, the J end by 2 bases, with 14 bases between. The CDR3 runs to 15 residues. Per germline, CDR1 DFQATT and CDR2 SNEGSKA (reference sequence). CDR3: CSALPEVPGANVLTF. The CDR3 nucleotides read TGCAGTGCGTTACCCGAGGTGCCTGGGGCCAACGTCCTGACTTTC.

V and J are TRBV7-8 and TRBJ1-2; D gene uncertain. This CDR3 contains 14 residues. Per germline, CDR1 SGHVS and CDR2 FQNEAQ. V was shortened by 5 bases and J by 9 bases, with 19 bases between the two germline ends. CDR3: CASSQEWGGKSYTF. The DNA for the CDR3 is TGTGCCAGCAGCCAAGAATGGGGAGGAAAAAGCTACACCTTC.

The chain uses TRBV6-5 and TRBJ1-1; D is undetermined. The V end lost 10 bases, the J end lost 5 bases, and 17 bases lay between the germline ends. Germline CDR1 and CDR2: MNHEY and SVGAGI. The CDR3 has 13 residues. As DNA, the CDR3 is TGTGCCATCTTCCGGGAGGGAGGTACTGAAGCTTTCTTT. It specifies CAIFREGGTEAFF.

This clonotype has a handful of counts. The CDR3 region is CSARPLAASYEQYF. The CDR3 DNA is TGCAGTGCTAGGCCACTAGCGGCCTCCTACGAGCAGTACTTC. The chain uses TRBV20-1 and TRBJ2-7; 8 bases align to TRBD2. Germline trimming cut 3 bases from V and 0 bases from J; bases unmatched to any gene: 4. There are 14 residues in the CDR3. Germline-derived CDR1 and CDR2 are DFQATT and SNEGSKA (reference sequence).

CDR3 residues: CASSFRDRGTLYEQYF. The CDR3 coding sequence is TGTGCCAGCAGCTTCCGGGACAGGGGGACACTTTACGAGCAGTACTTC. This rearrangement joins TRBV7-3 to TRBJ2-7, with TRBD1 matching 11 bases. The V gene end was trimmed by 3 bases and the J gene end by 4 bases; junction bases not matched to a gene: 8. The germline CDR1 and CDR2 sequences are SGHTA and FQGTGA. This CDR3 is 16 amino acids long.

This chain joins TRBV7-2 and TRBJ2-7; D is possibly TRBD1 (6 bases). The CDR3 extends over 15 amino acids. Germline CDR1 is SGHTA and CDR2 is FQGNSA. The V and J ends lost 2 bases and 0 bases respectively, with 11 bases between them. The CDR3 DNA is TGTGCCAGCAGCTTACAACAGGGCGTCTCCTACGAGCAGTACTTC. Translated, it gives CASSLQQGVSYEQYF. Full variable domain (missing parts from reference TRBV7-2 and TRBJ2-7): GAGVSQSPSNKVTEKGKDVELRCDPISGHTALYWYRQSLGQGLEFLIYFQGNSAPDKSGLPSDRFSAERTGGSVSTLTIQRTQQEDSAVYLCASSLQQGVSYEQYFGPGTRLTVT.

This clonotype was seen more than once but under ten times. The chain joins TRBV20-1 to TRBJ1-2; D is perhaps TRBD1 (6 bases). Per germline, CDR1 DFQATT and CDR2 SNEGSKA (reference sequence). The CDR3 spans 12 residues. The CDR3 is CRPSRGSVGYTF. CDR3 DNA sequence: TGCAGGCCGAGTAGGGGGAGTGTGGGCTACACCTTC.

This chain joins TRBV9 and TRBJ2-5, with TRBD1 identical over 10 bases. The CDR3 length is 14 residues. Trimming at V came to 0 bases and at J to 4 bases, leaving 0 bases not matched to a gene. Germline CDR1 reads SGDLS; CDR2 reads YYNGEE. In DNA, the CDR3 is TGTGCCAGCAGCGTAGGACAGGGGGCAGAGACCCAGTACTTC. Its protein is CASSVGQGAETQYF.